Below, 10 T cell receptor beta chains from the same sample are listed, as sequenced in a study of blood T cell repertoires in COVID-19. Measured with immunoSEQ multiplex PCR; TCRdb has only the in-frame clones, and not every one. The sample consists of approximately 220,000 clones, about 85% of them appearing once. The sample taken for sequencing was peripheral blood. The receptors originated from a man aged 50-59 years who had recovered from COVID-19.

The CDR3: CASSLTTRTLGYTF. CDR3 DNA: TGTGCCAGCAGCCTTACGACACGGACACTTGGCTACACCTTC. The J gene is TRBJ1-2, the V gene TRBV7-9; D perhaps matches TRBD1 (5 bases). The CDR3 consists of 14 residues. The germline V and J ends were trimmed by 5 bases and 7 bases, with 17 bases remaining between them. Germline V gene sequence: CDR1 SEHNR, CDR2 FQNEAQ (reference sequence).

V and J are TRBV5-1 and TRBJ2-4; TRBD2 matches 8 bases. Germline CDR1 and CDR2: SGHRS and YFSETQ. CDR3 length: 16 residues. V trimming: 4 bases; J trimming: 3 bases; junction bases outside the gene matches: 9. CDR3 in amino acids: CASSGGLAVGKNIQYF. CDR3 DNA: TGCGCCAGCAGCGGAGGACTAGCCGTGGGCAAAAACATTCAGTACTTC.

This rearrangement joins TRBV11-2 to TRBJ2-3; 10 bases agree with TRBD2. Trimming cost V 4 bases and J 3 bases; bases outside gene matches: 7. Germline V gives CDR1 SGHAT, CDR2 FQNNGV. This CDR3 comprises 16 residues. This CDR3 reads CASSSLAGVRTDTQYF. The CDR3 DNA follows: TGTGCCAGCAGCTCCCTAGCGGGAGTGCGTACAGATACGCAGTATTTT.

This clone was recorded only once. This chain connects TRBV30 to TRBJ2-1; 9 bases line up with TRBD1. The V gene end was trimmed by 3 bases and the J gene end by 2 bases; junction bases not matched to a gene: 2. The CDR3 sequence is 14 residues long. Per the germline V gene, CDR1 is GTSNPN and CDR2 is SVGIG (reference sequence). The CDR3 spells CAWRRTGAYNEQFF. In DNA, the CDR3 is TGTGCCTGGAGGCGGACAGGGGCCTACAATGAGCAGTTCTTC.

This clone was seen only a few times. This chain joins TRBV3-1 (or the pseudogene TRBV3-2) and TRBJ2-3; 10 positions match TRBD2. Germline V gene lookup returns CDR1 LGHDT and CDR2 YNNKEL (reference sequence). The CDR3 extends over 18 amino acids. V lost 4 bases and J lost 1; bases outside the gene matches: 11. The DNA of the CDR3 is TGTGCCAGCAGCCGGTTCTTAACTAGCGGGAAAGGCACAGATACGCAGTATTTT. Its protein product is CASSRFLTSGKGTDTQYF.

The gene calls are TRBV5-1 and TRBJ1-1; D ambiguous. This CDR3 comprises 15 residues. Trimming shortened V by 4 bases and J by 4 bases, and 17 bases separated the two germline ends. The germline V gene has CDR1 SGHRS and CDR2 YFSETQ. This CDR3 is CASSVLGPPFTEAFF. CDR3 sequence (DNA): TGCGCCAGCAGCGTACTTGGGCCCCCTTTCACTGAAGCTTTCTTT.

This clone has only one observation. The CDR3 sequence is CASSRRTGGSGTDTQYF. As DNA, the CDR3 is TGTGCCAGCTCACGACGAACAGGGGGTTCTGGCACAGATACGCAGTATTTT. The chain couples TRBV18 to TRBJ2-3; 8 bases are shared with TRBD1. From germline, CDR1 is KGHSH and CDR2 LQKENI. Trimming cost V 4 bases and J 1 base; bases outside gene matches: 10. The CDR3 sequence is 17 residues long.

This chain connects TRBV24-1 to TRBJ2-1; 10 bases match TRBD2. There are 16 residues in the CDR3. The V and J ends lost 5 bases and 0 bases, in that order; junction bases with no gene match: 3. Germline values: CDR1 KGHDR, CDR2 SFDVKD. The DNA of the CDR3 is TGTGCCACCAGTGCCCGACTAGCGGGCTCCTACAATGAGCAGTTCTTC. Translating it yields CATSARLAGSYNEQFF.

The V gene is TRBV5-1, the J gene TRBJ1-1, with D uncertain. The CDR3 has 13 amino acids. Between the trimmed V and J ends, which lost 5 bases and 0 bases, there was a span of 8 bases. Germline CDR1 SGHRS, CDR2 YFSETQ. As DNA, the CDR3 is TGCGCCAGCAGTATACAGCTGAACACTGAAGCTTTCTTT. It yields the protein CASSIQLNTEAFF.

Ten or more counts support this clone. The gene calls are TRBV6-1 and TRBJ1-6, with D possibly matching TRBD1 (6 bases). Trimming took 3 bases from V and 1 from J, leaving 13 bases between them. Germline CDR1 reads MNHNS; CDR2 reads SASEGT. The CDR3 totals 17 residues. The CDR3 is CASSEIRGGSYNSPLHF. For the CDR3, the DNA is TGTGCCAGCAGTGAGATCAGAGGGGGATCCTATAATTCACCCCTCCACTTT.